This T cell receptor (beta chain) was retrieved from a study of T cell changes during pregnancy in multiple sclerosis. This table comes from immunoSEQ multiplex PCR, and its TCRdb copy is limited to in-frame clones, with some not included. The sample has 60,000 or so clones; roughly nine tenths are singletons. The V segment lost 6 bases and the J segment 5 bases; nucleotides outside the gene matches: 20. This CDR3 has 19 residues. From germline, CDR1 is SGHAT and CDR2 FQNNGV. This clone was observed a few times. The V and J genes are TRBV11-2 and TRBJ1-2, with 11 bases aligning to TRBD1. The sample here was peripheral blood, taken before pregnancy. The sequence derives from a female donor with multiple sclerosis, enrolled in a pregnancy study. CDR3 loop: CASRSDRGRLLAMGYGYTF. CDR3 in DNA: TGTGCCAGCAGATCGGACAGGGGGCGCTTATTAGCTATGGGATATGGCTACACCTTC. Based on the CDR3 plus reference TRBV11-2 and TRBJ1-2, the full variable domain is EAGVAQSPRYKIIEKRQSVAFWCNPISGHATLYWYQQILGQGPKLLIQFQNNGVVDDSQLPKDRFSAERLKGVDSTLKIQPAKLEDSAVYLCASRSDRGRLLAMGYGYTFGSGTRLTVV.